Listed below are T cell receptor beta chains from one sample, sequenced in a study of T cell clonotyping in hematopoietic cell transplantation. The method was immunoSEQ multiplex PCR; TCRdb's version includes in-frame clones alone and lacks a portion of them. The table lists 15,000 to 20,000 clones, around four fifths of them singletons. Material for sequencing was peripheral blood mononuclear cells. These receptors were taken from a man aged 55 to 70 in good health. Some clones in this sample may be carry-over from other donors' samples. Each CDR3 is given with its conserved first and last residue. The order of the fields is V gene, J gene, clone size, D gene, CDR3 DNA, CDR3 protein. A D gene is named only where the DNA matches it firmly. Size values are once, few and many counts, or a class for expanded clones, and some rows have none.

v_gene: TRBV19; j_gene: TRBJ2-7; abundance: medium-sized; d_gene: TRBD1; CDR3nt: TGTGCCAGTAGTATGGGGTCAGGGGGATTCTACGAGCAGTACTTC; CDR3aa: CASSMGSGGFYEQYF
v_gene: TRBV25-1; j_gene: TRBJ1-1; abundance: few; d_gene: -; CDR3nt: TGTGCCAGCAGTGCCGTACAACGGAACACTGAAGCTTTCTTT; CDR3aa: CASSAVQRNTEAFF
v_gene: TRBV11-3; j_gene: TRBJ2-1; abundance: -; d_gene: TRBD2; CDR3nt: TGTGCCAGCAGCTTCGGACTAGCGAGCTACAATGAGCAGTTCTTC; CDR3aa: CASSFGLASYNEQFF
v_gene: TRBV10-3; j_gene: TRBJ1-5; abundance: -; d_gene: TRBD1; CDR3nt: TGTGCCATCAGTAACGGGACAGGGTCAAATCAGCCCCAGCATTTT; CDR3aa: CAISNGTGSNQPQHF
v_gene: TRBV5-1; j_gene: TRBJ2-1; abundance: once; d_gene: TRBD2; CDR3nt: TGCGCCAGCAGCTTGGCCCGACTAGCGGGAGGGAATGAGCAGTTCTTC; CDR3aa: CASSLARLAGGNEQFF
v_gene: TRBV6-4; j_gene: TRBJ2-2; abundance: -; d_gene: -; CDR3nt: TGTGCCAGCAGTGACGGGGACACCGGGGAGCTGTTTTTT; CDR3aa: CASSDGDTGELFF
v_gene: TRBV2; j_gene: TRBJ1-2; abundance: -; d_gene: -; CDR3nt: TGTGCCAGCAACTCACTGACAGTCGCCCATGGCTACACCTTC; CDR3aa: CASNSLTVAHGYTF
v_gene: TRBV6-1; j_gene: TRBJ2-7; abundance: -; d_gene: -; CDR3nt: TGTGCCAGCAGTGGGGGGACATCCTACGAGCAGTACTTC; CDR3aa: CASSGGTSYEQYF
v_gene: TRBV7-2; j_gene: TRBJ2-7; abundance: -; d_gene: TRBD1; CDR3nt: TGTGCCAGCAGCTTAGGGACAGGGACCTACGAGCAGTACTTC; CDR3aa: CASSLGTGTYEQYF
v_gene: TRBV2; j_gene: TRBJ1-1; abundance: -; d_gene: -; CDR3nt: TGTGCCAGCAGTGAGCGGGTTGAAGCTTTCTTT; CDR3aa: CASSERVEAFF
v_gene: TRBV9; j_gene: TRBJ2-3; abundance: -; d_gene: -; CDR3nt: TGTGCCAGCAGCGCCCGACAGGGAGGGACAGATACGCAGTATTTT; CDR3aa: CASSARQGGTDTQYF
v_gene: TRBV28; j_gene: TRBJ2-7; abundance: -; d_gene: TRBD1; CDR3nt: TGTGCCAGCAGTTTAAGGGACAGAAAAGTGTACGAGCAGTACTTC; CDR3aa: CASSLRDRKVYEQYF
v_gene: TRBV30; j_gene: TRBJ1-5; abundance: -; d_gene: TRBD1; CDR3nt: TGTGCCTGGGGACAGGGGGTTAATCAGCCCCAGCATTTT; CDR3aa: CAWGQGVNQPQHF
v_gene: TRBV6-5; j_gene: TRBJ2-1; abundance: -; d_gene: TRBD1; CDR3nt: TGTGCCAGCAGTCGACAGGGTTCTGAGCAGTTCTTC; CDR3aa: CASSRQGSEQFF
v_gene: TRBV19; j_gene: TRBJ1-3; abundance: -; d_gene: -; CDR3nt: TGTGCCAGTAGTCCCCAGGCTTCTGGAAACACCATATATTTT; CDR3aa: CASSPQASGNTIYF
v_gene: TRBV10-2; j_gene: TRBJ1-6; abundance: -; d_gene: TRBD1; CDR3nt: TGCGCCAGCAGTGAGGGGAAACCCGGACAGGGTAATTCACCCCTCCACTTT; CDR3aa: CASSEGKPGQGNSPLHF
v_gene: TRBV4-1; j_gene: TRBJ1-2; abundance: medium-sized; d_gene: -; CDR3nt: TGCGCCAGCAGCCAAGGGGTAATTAACTATGGCTACACCTTC; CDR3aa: CASSQGVINYGYTF
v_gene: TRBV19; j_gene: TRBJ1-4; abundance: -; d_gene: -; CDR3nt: TGTGCCAGTAGTCCACAGAGGGGGGACAATGAAAAACTGTTTTTT; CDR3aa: CASSPQRGDNEKLFF
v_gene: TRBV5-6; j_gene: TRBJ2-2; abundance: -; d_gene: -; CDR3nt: TGTGCCAGCAGCTTGCCCGGTACACCCGGGGAGCTGTTTTTT; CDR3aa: CASSLPGTPGELFF
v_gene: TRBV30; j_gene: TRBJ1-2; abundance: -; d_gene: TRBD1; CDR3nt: TGTGCCTGGAGTGTCCGCAGGGGGGTTCCTGGCTACACCTTC; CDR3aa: CAWSVRRGVPGYTF
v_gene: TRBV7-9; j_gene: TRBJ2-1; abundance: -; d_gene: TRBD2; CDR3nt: TGTGCCAGCAGCTCCCCTAGCGGGATCAATGAGCAGTTCTTC; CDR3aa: CASSSPSGINEQFF
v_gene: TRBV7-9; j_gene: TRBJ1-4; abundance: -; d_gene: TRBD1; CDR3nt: TGTGCCAGCAGCTCGGGACAGGATAATGAAAAACTGTTTTTT; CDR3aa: CASSSGQDNEKLFF
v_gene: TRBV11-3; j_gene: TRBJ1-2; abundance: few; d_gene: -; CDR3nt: TGTGCCAGCAGCTCCGGGACGGCCGCTAACTATGGCTACACCTTC; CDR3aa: CASSSGTAANYGYTF
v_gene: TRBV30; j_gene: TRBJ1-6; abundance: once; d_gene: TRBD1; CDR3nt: TGTGCCTGGATTAAAAGGGACAGGGTAAATTCACCCCTCCACTTT; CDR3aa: CAWIKRDRVNSPLHF
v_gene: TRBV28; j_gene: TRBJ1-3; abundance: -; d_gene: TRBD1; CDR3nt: TGTGCCAGCCAGGGGGTGAGCTCTGGAAACACCATATATTTT; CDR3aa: CASQGVSSGNTIYF
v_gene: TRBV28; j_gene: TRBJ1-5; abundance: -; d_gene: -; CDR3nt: TGTGCCAGCAGTTTGCGGGGGGGCTTCAATCAGCCCCAGCATTTT; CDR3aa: CASSLRGGFNQPQHF
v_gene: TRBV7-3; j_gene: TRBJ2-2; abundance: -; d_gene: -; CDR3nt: TGTGCCAGCAGCTTAATGGCTAATGCGCCGGGGGAGCTGTTTTTT; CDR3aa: CASSLMANAPGELFF
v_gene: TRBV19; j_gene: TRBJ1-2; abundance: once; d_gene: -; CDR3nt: TGTGCCAGTAGTATATCGGTGCCCCCCCTAGGCTACACCTTC; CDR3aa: CASSISVPPLGYTF
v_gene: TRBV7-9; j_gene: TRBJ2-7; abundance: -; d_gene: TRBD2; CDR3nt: TGTGCCAGCAGCCGTGGAGCTAGCGGGATGAACGAGCAGTACTTC; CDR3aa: CASSRGASGMNEQYF
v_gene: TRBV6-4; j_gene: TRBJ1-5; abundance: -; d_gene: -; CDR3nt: TGTGCCAGCAGCCCCGAGGGGTCCGGTCAGCCCCAGCATTTT; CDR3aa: CASSPEGSGQPQHF